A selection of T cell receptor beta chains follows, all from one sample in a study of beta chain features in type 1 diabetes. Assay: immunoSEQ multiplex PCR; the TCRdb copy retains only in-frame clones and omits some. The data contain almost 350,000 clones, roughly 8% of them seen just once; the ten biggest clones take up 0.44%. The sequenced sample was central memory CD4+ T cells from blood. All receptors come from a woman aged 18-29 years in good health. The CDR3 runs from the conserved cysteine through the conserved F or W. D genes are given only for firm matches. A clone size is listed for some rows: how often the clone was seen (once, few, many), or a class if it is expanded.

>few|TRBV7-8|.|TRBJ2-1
TGTGCCAGCAGCTTCTCCCCCCAATACAATGAGCAGTTCTTC
CASSFSPQYNEQFF
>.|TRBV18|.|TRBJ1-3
TGTGCCAGCTCACCACAGGCTACAGGGATCGGAAACACCATATATTTT
CASSPQATGIGNTIYF
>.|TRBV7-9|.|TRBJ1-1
TGTGCCAGCAGCCTCGACAGGGAAGCTTTCTTT
CASSLDREAFF
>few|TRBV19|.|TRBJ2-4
TGTGCCAGTAGCGAACAGGGTGGCAAAAACATTCAGTACTTC
CASSEQGGKNIQYF
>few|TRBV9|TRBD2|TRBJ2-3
TGTGCCAGCAGCGTAGTGGGTGCGGGAGTAGATACGCAGTATTTT
CASSVVGAGVDTQYF
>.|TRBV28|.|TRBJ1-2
TGTGCCAGCAGTTCGACAGTCTATGGCTACACCTTC
CASSSTVYGYTF
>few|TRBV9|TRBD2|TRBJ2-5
TGTGCCAGCAGCGTAGCCTCCCGACCGGGACTAGCGGGAGTTCAAGAGACCCAGTACTTC
CASSVASRPGLAGVQETQYF
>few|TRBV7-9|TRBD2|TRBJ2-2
TGTGCCAGCAGCGACACCACGACTAGCGGGAGTTTTGCCGGGGAGCTGTTTTTT
CASSDTTTSGSFAGELFF
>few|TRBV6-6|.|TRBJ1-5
TGTGCCAGCAGTTACTGGACAATAGATCAGCCCCAGCATTTT
CASSYWTIDQPQHF
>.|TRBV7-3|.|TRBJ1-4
TGTGCCAGCAGCTTAGCCCCGGCAACTAATGAAAAACTGTTTTTT
CASSLAPATNEKLFF
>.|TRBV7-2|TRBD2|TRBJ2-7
TGTGCCAGCAGCCAGAGCGGGGGGTACGAGCAGTACTTC
CASSQSGGYEQYF
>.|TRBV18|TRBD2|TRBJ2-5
TGTGCCAGCTCTCGGGGACTAGATTTGGAGACCCAGTACTTC
CASSRGLDLETQYF
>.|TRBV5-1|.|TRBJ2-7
TGCGCCAGCAGCTTGAGCCCGGTTCGCTCCTACGAGCAGTACTTC
CASSLSPVRSYEQYF
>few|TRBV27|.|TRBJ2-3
TGTGCCAGCAGTTTATATGCCTCGAGGGCGGGTATCCTCGGGGATACGCAGTATTTT
CASSLYASRAGILGDTQYF
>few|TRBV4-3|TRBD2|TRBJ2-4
TGCGCCAGCAGCCAAGATCCCCCCCGCGGGGGGGAGCAAAACATTCAGTACTTC
CASSQDPPRGGEQNIQYF
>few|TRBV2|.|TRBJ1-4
TGTGCCAGCAGTTTGTGGCCCGGTGATGAAAAACTGTTTTTT
CASSLWPGDEKLFF
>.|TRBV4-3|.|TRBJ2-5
TGCGCCAGCAGCCAACAAGTAGGGTGGTCAGAGACCCAGTACTTC
CASSQQVGWSETQYF
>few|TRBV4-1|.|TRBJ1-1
TGCGCCAGCAGCCAATTGTCAGTATCCCTAAGGGCTTTCTTT
CASSQLSVSLRAFF
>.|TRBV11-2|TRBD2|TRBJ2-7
TGTGCCAGCAGCCTGGGACTAGCGGAGCAGTACTTC
CASSLGLAEQYF
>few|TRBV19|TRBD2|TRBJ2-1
TGTGCCAGTAGTCCTAGCGGGAGCACCTACAATGAGCAGTTCTTC
CASSPSGSTYNEQFF
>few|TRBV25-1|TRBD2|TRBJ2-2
TGTGCCAGCAGTGCTAGCGGGGGAGGAATCGGGGAGCTGTTTTTT
CASSASGGGIGELFF
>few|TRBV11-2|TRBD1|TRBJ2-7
TGTGCCAGCAGCTCCGGACAGGGGTGGAACGAGCAGTACTTC
CASSSGQGWNEQYF
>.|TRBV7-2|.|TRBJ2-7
TGTGCCAGCAGCTGGGGCCATGTCGCCGGGGAGCAGTACTTC
CASSWGHVAGEQYF
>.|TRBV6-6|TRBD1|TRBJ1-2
TGTGCCAGCAGAAGACTCCCGGGACAGGGGAACTATGGCTACACCTTC
CASRRLPGQGNYGYTF
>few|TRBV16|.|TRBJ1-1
TGTGCCAGCAGCCAAAACGACAGGGAAGCTTTCTTT
CASSQNDREAFF
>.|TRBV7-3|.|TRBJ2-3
TGTGCCAGCAGCTTAATTGGTGGGGTTCCAAATACGCAGTATTTT
CASSLIGGVPNTQYF
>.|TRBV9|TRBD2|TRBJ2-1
TGTGCCAGCAGCGCCTTAGCGGGAGTGTGGTACAATGAGCAGTTCTTC
CASSALAGVWYNEQFF
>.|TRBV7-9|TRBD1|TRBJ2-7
TGTGCCAGCAGCTTAGCGCGAGGGCAGGGGGCGGACGAGCAGTACTTC
CASSLARGQGADEQYF
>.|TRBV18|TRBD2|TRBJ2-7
TGTGCCAGCTCACCATCTAGCGGGAGGGCCTACGAGCAGTACTTC
CASSPSSGRAYEQYF
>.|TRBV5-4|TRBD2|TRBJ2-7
TGTGCCAGCAGGTTCGGTACTAGCGAGTCCTACGAGCAGTACTTC
CASRFGTSESYEQYF
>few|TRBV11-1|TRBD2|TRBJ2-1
TGTGCCAGCAGCATATCTAGCGGGAATTACAATGAGCAGTTCTTC
CASSISSGNYNEQFF
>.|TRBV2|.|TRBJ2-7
TGTGCCAGCAGTGCTGGAGGCCCCTACGAGCAGTACTTC
CASSAGGPYEQYF
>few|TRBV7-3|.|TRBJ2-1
TGTGCCAGCAGCTTTAGGCAGGGGACTGAGCAGTTCTTC
CASSFRQGTEQFF
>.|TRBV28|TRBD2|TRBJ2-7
TGTGCCAGCAGTTTACGGGGAAGAGGACTAGTCCTCTTC
CASSLRGRGLVLF
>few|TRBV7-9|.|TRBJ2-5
TGTGCCAGCAGCCCATACAGGGGAGGCGAGACCCAGTACTTC
CASSPYRGGETQYF
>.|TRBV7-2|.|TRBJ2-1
TGTGCCAGCAGCTTATTGGGAGGAAACTCCTACAATGAGCAGTTCTTC
CASSLLGGNSYNEQFF
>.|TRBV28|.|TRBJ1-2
TGTGCCAGCATCTCCGGGACTAACTATGGCTACACCTTC
CASISGTNYGYTF
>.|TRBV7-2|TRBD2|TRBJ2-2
TGTGCCAGCAGCTTAGAGGGACTAGCGGGAGCCTGGGAGCTGTTTTTT
CASSLEGLAGAWELFF
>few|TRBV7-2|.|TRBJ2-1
TGTGCCAGCAGCCCCCCGGGTCTCTACCGGGGTGAGCAGTTCTTC
CASSPPGLYRGEQFF
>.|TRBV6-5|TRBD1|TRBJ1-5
TGTGCCAGCAGAGCTACAGGGGAGGGCAATCAGCCCCAGCATTTT
CASRATGEGNQPQHF
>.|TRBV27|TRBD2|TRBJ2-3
TGTGCCAGCAGGAATAGCGGGAGGGCCTCGGATACGCAGTATTTT
CASRNSGRASDTQYF
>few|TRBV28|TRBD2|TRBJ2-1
TGTGCCAGCAGTCTCCTAGCGGGAGGGCCCTATGAGCAGTTCTTC
CASSLLAGGPYEQFF
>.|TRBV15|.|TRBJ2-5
TGTGCCACCAGCAGAGTGTTATCCGCGAAGGGGGAGACCCAGTACTTC
CATSRVLSAKGETQYF
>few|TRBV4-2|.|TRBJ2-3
TGTGCCAGCAGCCAAGATAGTGGTGCGCAGTATTTT
CASSQDSGAQYF
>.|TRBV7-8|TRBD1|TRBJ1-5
TGTGCCAGCAGCGCGACAGGGACCAATCAGCCCCAGCATTTT
CASSATGTNQPQHF
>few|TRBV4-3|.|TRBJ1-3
TGCGCCAGCAGCCAAGAGAGGTACGGGAGCTCTGGAAACACCATATATTTT
CASSQERYGSSGNTIYF
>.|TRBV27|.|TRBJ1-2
TGTGCCAGCAGGCCCAGTCCCTTAATGGGCTACACCTTC
CASRPSPLMGYTF
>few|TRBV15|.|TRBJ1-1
TGTGCCACCAGCAGAGATTGGGGGCAGACGAACACTGAAGCTTTCTTT
CATSRDWGQTNTEAFF
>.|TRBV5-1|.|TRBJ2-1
TGCGCCAGCAGCCGTGGGTCTGCTAGGAGCTCCTACAATGAGCAGTTCTTC
CASSRGSARSSYNEQFF